The 21 T cell receptor beta chains given below trace back to one sample, sequenced in a study of T cell clones after liver transplantation. TCRdb keeps only in-frame clones here, not all; method: immunoSEQ multiplex PCR. The sample carries roughly 80,000 clones, over 80% recorded once. The sequences come from CD4+ T cells from blood, collected at the 22-month timepoint. These receptors were obtained from a human patient who received a liver transplant. Some T cells could come from the graft donor.

The chain couples TRBV4-3 to TRBJ1-2; 7 nucleotides match TRBD1. Germline V gene data show CDR1 as LGHNA and CDR2 as YSLEER. Germline trimming cut 1 base from V and 5 bases from J; bases unmatched to any gene: 10. CDR3 size: 16 residues. The CDR3 reads CASSQVRGTALYGYTF. The CDR3 DNA reads as TGCGCCAGCAGCCAAGTAAGAGGGACAGCCCTATATGGCTACACCTTC.

CDR3 amino acids: CASSQDPSTRYNEQFF. The DNA for the CDR3 is TGTGCCAGCAGCCAAGATCCTTCGACTCGATACAATGAGCAGTTCTTC. This chain connects TRBV14 to TRBJ2-1; unclear D gene. The CDR3 length is 16 residues. CDR1 is SGHDN and CDR2 is FVKESK in the germline V gene. V shed 0 bases and J shed 4 bases, with 13 bases lying between them.

The DNA for the CDR3 is TGTGCCAGTAGTAAGGTCGACAGTAACTATGGCTACACCTTC. It encodes CASSKVDSNYGYTF. The chain links TRBV19 to TRBJ1-2; D might be TRBD1 (5 bases). The CDR3 sequence is 14 residues long. The ends were cut back, 4 bases at V and 1 base at J, with 10 bases in the middle. Looked up from germline, CDR1 is LNHDA and CDR2 is SQIVND (reference sequence).

The V gene is TRBV4-3, the J gene TRBJ2-7; D is unclear. V shed 0 bases and J shed 3 bases, with 12 bases lying between them. Per the germline V gene, CDR1 is LGHNA and CDR2 is YSLEER. The CDR3 contains 15 residues. The CDR3 DNA is TGCGCCAGCAGCCAAGATATTACAGCTAGCTACGAGCAGTACTTC. Protein: CASSQDITASYEQYF.

The V gene is TRBV5-6, the J gene TRBJ2-5, with 8 nucleotides matching TRBD2. The CDR3 totals 15 residues. The junction had 9 bases not matched to a gene; V was cut back by 4 bases and J by 4 bases. Germline loops: CDR1 SGHDT, CDR2 YYEEEE. The CDR3 reads CASSPEGGGRETQYF. The DNA of the CDR3 is TGTGCCAGCAGCCCTGAGGGCGGGGGGCGAGAGACCCAGTACTTC.

CDR3 nucleotides: TGTGCCAGCTCAAACCAGGGTGAAAAACTGTTTTTT. It yields the protein CASSNQGEKLFF. The rearrangement uses TRBV18 and TRBJ1-4; TRBD1 is a possible D gene (5 bases). The CDR3 extends over 12 amino acids. V lost 5 bases, J lost 7 bases, and 8 bases lay in between. Germline CDR1 reads KGHSH; CDR2 reads LQKENI.

This rearrangement joins TRBV5-1 to TRBJ2-2; D may be TRBD1 (6 bases). V lost 5 bases and J lost 7, with 18 bases in between. Germline-derived CDR1 and CDR2 are SGHRS and YFSETQ. The CDR3 runs to 15 residues. CDR3 region: CASRNSRGSGGELFF. CDR3 DNA: TGCGCCAGCAGAAACTCGAGGGGGTCCGGCGGGGAGCTGTTTTTT.

The gene calls are TRBV5-1 and TRBJ2-7; 9 nucleotides line up with TRBD2. The CDR3 has 15 residues. Per germline, CDR1 SGHRS and CDR2 YFSETQ. The V gene end was trimmed by 4 bases and the J gene end by 3 bases; junction bases not matched to a gene: 8. The CDR3 here is CASSLMGLALYEQYF. CDR3 coding DNA: TGCGCCAGCAGCCTCATGGGACTAGCACTCTACGAGCAGTACTTC.

The chain combines TRBV18 with TRBJ1-3; D might be TRBD1 (5 bases). Germline V lookup: CDR1 KGHSH, CDR2 LQKENI. V dropped 3 bases and J dropped 0 bases, with 12 bases sitting between them. This CDR3 contains 16 residues. CDR3 amino acids: CASSPPGGISGNTIYF. CDR3 sequence (DNA): TGTGCCAGCTCACCCCCCGGGGGTATCTCTGGAAACACCATATATTTT.

In its sample, this clone was seen once. The chain combines TRBV13 with TRBJ2-3; D is possibly TRBD1 or TRBD2 (6 bases each). Germline CDR1 is PRHDT and CDR2 is FYEKMQ (reference sequence). V dropped 10 bases and J dropped 4 bases, with 18 bases sitting between them. The CDR3 consists of 14 residues. The CDR3 bases are TGTGCCACCCAGCTTTCGGGGGCCCCAGATACGCAGTATTTT. Its translation is CATQLSGAPDTQYF.

The genes are TRBV6-5 and TRBJ1-5; 7 bases match TRBD1. V shed 6 bases, J shed 3 bases, and the junction held 2 bases outside the gene matches. The CDR3 consists of 13 residues. In germline, CDR1 is MNHEY, CDR2 SVGAGI. This CDR3 is CASRDRTNQPQHF. DNA of the CDR3: TGTGCCAGCAGGGACAGGACCAATCAGCCCCAGCATTTT.

The chain is built from TRBV7-6 and TRBJ2-5, with 9 positions matching TRBD1. The CDR3 extends over 14 amino acids. The trim removed 5 bases at V and 2 bases at J, leaving 3 bases unmatched. From germline, CDR1 is SGHVS and CDR2 FNYEAQ. The DNA of the CDR3 is TGTGCCAGCAGCCGGGGGACAGGGCAAGAGACCCAGTACTTC. Residues: CASSRGTGQETQYF. Looking up the rest from reference TRBV7-6 and TRBJ2-5 gives the full variable domain: GAGVSQSPRYKVTKRGQDVALRCDPISGHVSLYWYRQALGQGPEFLTYFNYEAQQDKSGLPNDRFSAERPEGSISTLTIQRTEQRDSAMYRCASSRGTGQETQYFGPGTRLLVL.

The chain recombines TRBV30 with TRBJ2-1, with 10 bases lining up with TRBD2. The V and J ends lost 5 bases and 6 bases, in that order; junction bases with no gene match: 10. The germline gives CDR1 GTSNPN, CDR2 SVGIG (reference sequence). The CDR3 length is 15 residues. The CDR3 sequence is CAWGRLAGVSNEQFF. In DNA form, the CDR3 reads TGTGCCTGGGGGCGGCTAGCGGGAGTTTCCAATGAGCAGTTCTTC. The whole variable domain, filled in from reference TRBV30 and TRBJ2-1, reads SQTIHQWPATLVQPVGSPLSLECTVEGTSNPNLYWYRQAAGRGLQLLFYSVGIGQISSEVPQNLSASRPQDRQFILSSKKLLLSDSGFYLCAWGRLAGVSNEQFFGPGTRLTVL.

CDR3 sequence reads: CASSLQGARVATEAFF. For the CDR3, the DNA is TGTGCCAGCAGCTTGCAGGGGGCGCGAGTAGCCACTGAAGCTTTCTTT. V usage is TRBV5-4 and J usage is TRBJ1-1, with 8 bases that match TRBD1. Germline assignment: CDR1 SGHNT and CDR2 YYREEE (reference sequence). The length of the CDR3 is 16 residues. V dropped 1 base and J dropped 4; count of bases not matched to a gene: 9.

This rearrangement joins TRBV6-1 to TRBJ2-1, with D hard to call. V was pared by 2 bases and J by 11 bases, with 13 bases between. The CDR3 covers 13 residues. Germline V gene sequence: CDR1 MNHNS, CDR2 SASEGT. The CDR3 bases are TGTGCCAGCAGTGAATCGCCCGGTGTGCAGCAGTTCTTC. Amino acids: CASSESPGVQQFF.

This clone occurred once. The rearrangement uses TRBV19 and TRBJ2-4, with D possibly being TRBD1 (6 bases). Germline CDR1 and CDR2: LNHDA and SQIVND (reference sequence). V lost 5 bases to trimming and J lost 0 bases, with 23 bases between them. This CDR3 is 19 amino acids long. The CDR3, as DNA: TGTGCCAGTAGTGACCGGGACACCCTCCGAACATTAGCCAAAAACATTCAGTACTTC. This codes for CASSDRDTLRTLAKNIQYF.

The rearrangement links TRBV30 to TRBJ1-2; D gene uncertain. V gave up 5 bases and J gave up 5 bases, with 18 bases separating them. The V gene's germline CDR1 is GTSNPN and CDR2 SVGIG (reference sequence). This CDR3 is built from 14 residues. Here the CDR3 DNA reads TGTGCCTGGGTTGACTTCGAGTGGGTATATGGCTACACCTTC. Translation gives CAWVDFEWVYGYTF. The full variable domain, in which reference TRBV30 and TRBJ1-2 provide the parts outside the CDR3, is SQTIHQWPATLVQPVGSPLSLECTVEGTSNPNLYWYRQAAGRGLQLLFYSVGIGQISSEVPQNLSASRPQDRQFILSSKKLLLSDSGFYLCAWVDFEWVYGYTFGSGTRLTVV.

The chain couples TRBV6-5 to TRBJ2-5; 7 bases are shared with TRBD2. V shed 8 bases, J shed 2 bases, and the junction held 2 bases outside the gene matches. The germline gives CDR1 MNHEY, CDR2 SVGAGI. The CDR3 length is 12 residues. The CDR3 DNA reads as TGTGCCAGCGCGGGGGATCAAGAGACCCAGTACTTC. It specifies CASAGDQETQYF.

CDR3 DNA: TGTGCCAGCAGTGCGGACAGGGCTAATCAGCCCCAGCATTTT. This sequence encodes CASSADRANQPQHF. The chain employs TRBV6-6 and TRBJ1-5, with TRBD1 identical over 8 bases. The CDR3 contains 14 residues. The germline gives CDR1 MNHNY, CDR2 SVGAGI (reference sequence). V was pared by 5 bases and J by 4 bases, with 4 bases of the junction left unmatched.

This chain connects TRBV7-2 to TRBJ2-2, with 8 positions matching TRBD1. The CDR3 has 18 amino acids. Unmatched junction bases numbered 14, after V lost 1 base and J lost 7 bases. CDR1 is SGHTA and CDR2 is FQGNSA in the germline V gene. CDR3 nucleotides: TGTGCCAGCAGCTTAGTCGCAGGGGGCGGCGTAGGAGACGGGGAGCTGTTTTTT. Amino acids: CASSLVAGGGVGDGELFF.

The CDR3: CASISGSITYNEQFF. CDR3 bases: TGTGCCAGCATTAGCGGGAGTATCACCTACAATGAGCAGTTCTTC. V gene TRBV28 combines with J gene TRBJ2-1; 9 nucleotides align to TRBD2. The CDR3 spans 15 residues. Germline values: CDR1 MDHEN, CDR2 SYDVKM. The ends lost 7 bases at V and 2 bases at J; junction bases unmatched: 6.